The source of this TCR beta chain is a study of vaccination and CD4 T cells after COVID-19 (dated by TCRdb to between 2021 and 2022). In terms of the full investigation: Convalescent patients had a positive SARS-CoV-2 result on nasal swab PCR, and of these patients, under ten had mild disease and one had severe disease. Six males and four females were included in the convalescent cohort, with two Hispanic individuals, seven Caucasians, two Asians and one multiracial person represented. Participants got two doses of the Pfizer-BioNTech BNT162b2 vaccine (n=8) or two doses of the Moderna mRNA-1273 vaccine (n=2). Post-COVID blood samples from convalescent patients were collected a median of approximately 93 days after diagnosis, with a range of 35 to 161 days. Post-vaccine blood samples were obtained a median of approximately 74 days after the second vaccine dose, with a range of roughly 12 to 250 days. Three convalescent patients were sampled both early after vaccination (day 14) and late after vaccination (days 161 to 241). For stimulating the cultures, overlapping spike peptide pools were used, derived from SARS-CoV-2 as well as from the common cold coronaviruses HCoV-NL63, HCoV-OC43 and HCoV-229E. Control cultures used a CEFX viral epitope pool as positive control, an HIV-1 Nef peptide pool as negative control, or no peptide. In more than eight COVID-19 convalescent patients and a handful of infection-naive healthy vaccine recipients, researchers compared the spike-specific CD4+ TCR repertoire from before mRNA vaccination with the repertoire from after. Broad study findings and their caveats: In convalescent patients, a median about 84% of post-vaccine SARS-CoV-2-reactive clones were detected only after vaccination, and vaccine-specific priming was suggested by this finding. The study included relatively few convalescent patients and did not analyze early timepoints after natural infection. Of the vaccine-specific clones in convalescent patients, 304 of 307, or nearly all, reacted only to SARS-CoV-2 spike and did not cross-react with common cold coronaviruses. The median count of SARS-CoV-2-reactive clonotypes went up from 21 after infection to 38 after vaccination, although the change was not significant.

CDR1 is given as DFQATT and CDR2 as SNEGSKA, both from the germline V gene (reference sequence). V is clipped by 6 bases and J by 4 bases, and the sequence between their germline boundaries is 19 bases long. The CDR3 has 15 amino acids, counting the end cysteine and phenylalanine. Left in the record is the CDR3 DNA by itself, 45 bases read in frame from the first base. What this sample's time point label stands for: late sampling 161 to 241 days after vaccination in a few convalescent patients. The treatment or condition tag for this specimen amounts to: roughly 11-day PBMC culture with coronavirus spike peptide pools or control peptides (ViraFEST assay). To expand antigen-specific T cells with peptide pools and then pick out the expanded clonotypes through TCR sequencing, the study relied on the ViraFEST assay. The positive SARS-CoV-2 PCR tests of the convalescent patients were dated from March to December 2020, before the Alpha, Beta and Delta variants emerged in the United States. Each well held millions of PBMCs cultured in IMDM containing roughly 5% human AB serum and around 10 IU/ml IL-2, with 10 ug/ml peptide pools added. Half of the culture medium was replaced with fresh IL-2-containing medium on days 3 and 7. After approximately eleven days of culture, CD4+ T cells were isolated by negative selection with the EasySep CD4+ T cell isolation kit. PBMCs were separated from whole blood using Ficoll-Paque Plus gradient centrifugation and then either used fresh or cryopreserved at -140C. Each culture condition was generally run in triplicate wells.

Receptor libraries were prepared by PCR. At the Johns Hopkins FTIC core, DNA from the cultured CD4+ T cells underwent TCR sequencing with the Oncomine TCR Beta short-read assay. The QIAamp micro DNA kit was used to extract genomic DNA from the cultured CD4+ T cells. Oncomine TCR Beta libraries made from cultured CD4+ T cells were pooled using unique dual indexes and sequenced on an Illumina iSeq 100. Turning to the authors' computational methods: Non-productive sequences were filtered out, and CDR3s that did not start with C, did not end with F or W, or were shorter than 7 amino acids were discarded. The MANAFEST web application was used to identify antigen-specific clonotypes by comparing peptide-stimulated wells against reference wells and other culture wells. An FDR below 0.05, an odds ratio above 5, and a productive frequency above 0.1% in at least two of three replicate wells were required for clones to be considered positive. A clonotype was classed as cross-reactive if the clonotype showed significant expansion both in SARS-CoV-2 spike wells and in at least one common cold coronavirus spike condition. Levenshtein distances (stringdist) and unrooted phylogenetic trees (ape) in R version 3.6.1 were used to assess CDR3 homology. TCRdb reprocessing: public reads trimmed at Q25 with fastp, clones called with MiXCR, in-frame beta chains kept. One record per CDR3 amino acid sequence lists the most common genes and DNA. TCRdb, not the original authors, processed these V and J calls. Within this sample are 20,000 to 25,000 distinct CDR3 sequences, with roughly 46% of them counted one time only. The ten top clones hold about 12% of the sample.

About this clonotype itself: Its antigen is not yet known. No much larger clone exists at a distance of one base, and base qualities are not known.

The rearrangement joined TRBV20-1 to TRBJ2-1; the D segment might be TRBD1 or TRBD2, since each matches 5 bases. Sequencing was performed on CD4+ T cells from blood, cultured in vitro, taken about 7 months after SARS-CoV-2 vaccination. The receptor was derived from a human donor who had recovered from COVID-19. In nucleotides, the sequence is TGCAGTGCCCCTTTCGGGGCAGCCGAGTACAATGAGCAGTTCTTC. Translated, it reads CSAPFGAAEYNEQFF.